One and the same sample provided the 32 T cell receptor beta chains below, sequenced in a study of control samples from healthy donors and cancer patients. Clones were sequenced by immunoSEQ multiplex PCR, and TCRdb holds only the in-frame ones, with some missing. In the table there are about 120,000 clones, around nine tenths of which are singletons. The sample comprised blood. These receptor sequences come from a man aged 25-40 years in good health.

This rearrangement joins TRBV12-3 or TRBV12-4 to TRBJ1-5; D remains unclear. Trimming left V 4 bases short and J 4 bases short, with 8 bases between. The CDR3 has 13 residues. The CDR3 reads CASSYSVNQPQHF. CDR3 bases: TGTGCCAGCAGTTACTCCGTTAATCAGCCCCAGCATTTT.

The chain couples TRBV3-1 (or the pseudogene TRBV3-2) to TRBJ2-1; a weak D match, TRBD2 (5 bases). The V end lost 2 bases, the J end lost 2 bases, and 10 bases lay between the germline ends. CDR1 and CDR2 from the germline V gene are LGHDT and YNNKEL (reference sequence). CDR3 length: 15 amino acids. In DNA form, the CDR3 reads TGTGCCAGCAGCCAAAACCCCGGGGCCTACAATGAGCAGTTCTTC. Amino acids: CASSQNPGAYNEQFF.

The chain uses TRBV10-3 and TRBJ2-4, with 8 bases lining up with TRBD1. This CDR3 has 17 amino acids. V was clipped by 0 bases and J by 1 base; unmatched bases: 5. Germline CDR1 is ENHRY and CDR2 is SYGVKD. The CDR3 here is CAISESWTGKAKNIQYF. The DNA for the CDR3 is TGTGCCATCAGTGAGTCTTGGACAGGGAAGGCCAAAAACATTCAGTACTTC.

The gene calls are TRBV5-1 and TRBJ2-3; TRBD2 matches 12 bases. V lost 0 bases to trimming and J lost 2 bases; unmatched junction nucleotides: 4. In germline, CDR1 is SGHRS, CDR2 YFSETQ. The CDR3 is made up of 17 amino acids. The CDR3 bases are TGCGCCAGCAGCTTGGGACTAGCGGGGGAGCCCACAGATACGCAGTATTTT. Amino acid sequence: CASSLGLAGEPTDTQYF.

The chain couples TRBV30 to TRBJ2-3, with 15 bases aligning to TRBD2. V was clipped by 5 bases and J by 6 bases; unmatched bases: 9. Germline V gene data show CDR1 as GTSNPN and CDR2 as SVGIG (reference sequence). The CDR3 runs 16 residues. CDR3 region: CAWGRTSGGAMDTQYF. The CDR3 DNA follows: TGTGCCTGGGGCAGGACTAGCGGGGGGGCAATGGATACGCAGTATTTT.

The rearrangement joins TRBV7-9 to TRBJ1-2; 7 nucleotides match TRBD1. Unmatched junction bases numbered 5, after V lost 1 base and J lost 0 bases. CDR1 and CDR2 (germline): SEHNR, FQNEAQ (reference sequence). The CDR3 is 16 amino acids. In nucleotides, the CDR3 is TGTGCCAGCAGCTTAGACGATAGGGGGCCTAACTATGGCTACACCTTC. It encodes CASSLDDRGPNYGYTF.

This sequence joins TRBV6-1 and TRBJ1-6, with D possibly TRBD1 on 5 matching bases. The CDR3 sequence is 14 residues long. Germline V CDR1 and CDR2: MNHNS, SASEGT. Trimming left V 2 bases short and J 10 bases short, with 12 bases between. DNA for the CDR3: TGTGCCAGCAGTGAACTCGCAGGGCCCTCACCCCTCCACTTT. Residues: CASSELAGPSPLHF.

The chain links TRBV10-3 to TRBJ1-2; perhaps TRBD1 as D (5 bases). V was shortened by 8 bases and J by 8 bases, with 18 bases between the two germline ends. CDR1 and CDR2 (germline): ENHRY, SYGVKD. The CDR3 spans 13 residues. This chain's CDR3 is CAIDTGTPAGYTF. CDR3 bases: TGTGCCATCGATACCGGGACGCCAGCCGGCTACACCTTC.

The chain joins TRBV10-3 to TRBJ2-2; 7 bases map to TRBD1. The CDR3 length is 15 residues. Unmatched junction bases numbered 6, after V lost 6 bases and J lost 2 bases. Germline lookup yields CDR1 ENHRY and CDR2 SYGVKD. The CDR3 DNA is TGTGCCATCAGCGGACAGGATGGTAACACCGGGGAGCTGTTTTTT. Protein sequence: CAISGQDGNTGELFF.

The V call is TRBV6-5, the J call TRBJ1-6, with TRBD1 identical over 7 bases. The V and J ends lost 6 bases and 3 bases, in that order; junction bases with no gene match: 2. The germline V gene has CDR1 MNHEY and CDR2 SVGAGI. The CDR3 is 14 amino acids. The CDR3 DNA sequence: TGTGCCAGCAGGCGGGACAGCTATAATTCACCCCTCCACTTT. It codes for CASRRDSYNSPLHF.

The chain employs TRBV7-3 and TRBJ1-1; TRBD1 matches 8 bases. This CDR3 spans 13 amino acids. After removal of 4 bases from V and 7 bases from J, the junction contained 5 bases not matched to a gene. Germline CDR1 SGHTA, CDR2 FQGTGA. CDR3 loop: CASSSGGAGEAFF. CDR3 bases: TGTGCCAGCAGCTCAGGGGGCGCGGGTGAAGCTTTCTTT.

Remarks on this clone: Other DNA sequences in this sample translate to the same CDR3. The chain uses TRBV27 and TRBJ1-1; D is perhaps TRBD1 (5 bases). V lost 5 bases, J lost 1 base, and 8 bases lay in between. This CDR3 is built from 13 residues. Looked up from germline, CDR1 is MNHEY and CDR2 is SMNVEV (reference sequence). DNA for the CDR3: TGTGCCAGCAGTCTAGGACAGAACACTGAAGCTTTCTTT. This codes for CASSLGQNTEAFF.

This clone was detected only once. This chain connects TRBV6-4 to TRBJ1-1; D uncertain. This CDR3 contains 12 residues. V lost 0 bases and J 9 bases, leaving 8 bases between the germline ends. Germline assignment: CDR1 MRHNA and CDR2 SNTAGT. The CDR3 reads CASSDSIGQAFF. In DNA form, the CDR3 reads TGTGCCAGCAGTGACTCTATAGGGCAAGCTTTCTTT.

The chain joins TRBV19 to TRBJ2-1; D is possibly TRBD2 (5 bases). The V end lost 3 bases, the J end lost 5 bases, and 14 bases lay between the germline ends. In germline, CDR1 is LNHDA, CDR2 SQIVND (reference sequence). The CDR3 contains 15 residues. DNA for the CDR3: TGTGCCAGTAGTATGTTGAGGGTTGACCACAATGAGCAGTTCTTC. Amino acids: CASSMLRVDHNEQFF.

This CDR3 reads CASSATTGLNTIYF. In DNA form, the CDR3 reads TGTGCCAGCAGCGCAACGACAGGGTTAAACACCATATATTTT. This chain uses TRBV7-9 with TRBJ1-3; 7 positions agree with TRBD1. With V trimmed by 5 bases and J by 6 bases, 7 bases remained unmatched. The CDR3 covers 14 residues. CDR1 is SEHNR, CDR2 FQNEAQ, per germline (reference sequence).

Written as DNA, the CDR3 is TGTGCCAGCAGTTCAGGGCGGGACAGGGACACAGATACGCAGTATTTT. Translated: CASSSGRDRDTDTQYF. The V and J genes are TRBV6-6 and TRBJ2-3; TRBD1 matches 9 bases. The V and J ends lost 4 bases and 2 bases, in that order; junction bases with no gene match: 7. Looked up from germline, CDR1 is MNHNY and CDR2 is SVGAGI (reference sequence). The CDR3 has 16 residues.

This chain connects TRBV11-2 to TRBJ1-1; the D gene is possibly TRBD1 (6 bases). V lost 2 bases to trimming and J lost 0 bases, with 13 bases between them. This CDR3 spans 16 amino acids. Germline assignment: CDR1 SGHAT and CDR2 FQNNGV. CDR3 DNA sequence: TGTGCCAGCAGCTTAACAGGACAGACTATGAACACTGAAGCTTTCTTT. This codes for CASSLTGQTMNTEAFF.

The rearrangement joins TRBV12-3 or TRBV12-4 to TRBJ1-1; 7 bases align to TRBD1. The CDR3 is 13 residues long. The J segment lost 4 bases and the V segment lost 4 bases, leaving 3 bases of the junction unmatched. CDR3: CASSYAGGTEAFF. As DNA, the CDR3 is TGTGCCAGCAGTTACGCAGGGGGCACTGAAGCTTTCTTT.

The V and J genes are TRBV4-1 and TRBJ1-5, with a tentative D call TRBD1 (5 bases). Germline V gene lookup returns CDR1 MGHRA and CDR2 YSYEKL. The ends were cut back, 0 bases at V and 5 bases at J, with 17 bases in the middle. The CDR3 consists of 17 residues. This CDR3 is CASSQDTTRRGDQPQHF. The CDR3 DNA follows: TGCGCCAGCAGCCAAGATACGACTCGGAGGGGCGATCAGCCCCAGCATTTT.

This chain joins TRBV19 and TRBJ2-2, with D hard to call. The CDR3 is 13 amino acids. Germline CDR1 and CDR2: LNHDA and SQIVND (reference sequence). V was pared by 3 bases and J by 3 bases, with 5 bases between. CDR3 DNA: TGTGCCAGTAGTATTGCCCACACCGGGGAGCTGTTTTTT. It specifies CASSIAHTGELFF.

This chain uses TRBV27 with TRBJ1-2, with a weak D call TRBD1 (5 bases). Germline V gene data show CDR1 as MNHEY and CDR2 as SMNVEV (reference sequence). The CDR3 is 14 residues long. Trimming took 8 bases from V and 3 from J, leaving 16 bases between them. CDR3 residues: CASGRGNSDYGYTF. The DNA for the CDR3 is TGTGCCAGCGGGAGGGGAAATTCGGACTATGGCTACACCTTC.

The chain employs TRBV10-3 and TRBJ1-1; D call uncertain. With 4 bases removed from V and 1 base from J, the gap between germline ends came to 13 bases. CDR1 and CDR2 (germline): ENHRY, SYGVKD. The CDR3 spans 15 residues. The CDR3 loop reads CAISGKNEANTEAFF. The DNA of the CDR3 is TGTGCCATCAGTGGCAAGAACGAAGCGAACACTGAAGCTTTCTTT.

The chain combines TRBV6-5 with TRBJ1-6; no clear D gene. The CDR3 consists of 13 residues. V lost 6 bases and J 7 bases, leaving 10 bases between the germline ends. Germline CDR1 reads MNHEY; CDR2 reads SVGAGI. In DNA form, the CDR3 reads TGTGCCAGCAGACCCCAAGCCAATTCACCCCTCCACTTT. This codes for CASRPQANSPLHF.

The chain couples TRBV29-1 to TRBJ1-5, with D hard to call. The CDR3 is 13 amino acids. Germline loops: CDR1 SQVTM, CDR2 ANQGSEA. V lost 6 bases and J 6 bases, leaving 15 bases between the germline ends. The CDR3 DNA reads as TGCAGCGTGTCCTTAGCAGTGGGTCAGCCCCAGCATTTT. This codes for CSVSLAVGQPQHF. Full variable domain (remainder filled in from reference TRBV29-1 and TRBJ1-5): SAVISQKPSRDICQRGTSLTIQCQVDSQVTMMFWYRQQPGQSLTLIATANQGSEATYESGFVIDKFPISRPNLTFSTLTVSNMSPEDSSIYLCSVSLAVGQPQHFGDGTRLSIL.

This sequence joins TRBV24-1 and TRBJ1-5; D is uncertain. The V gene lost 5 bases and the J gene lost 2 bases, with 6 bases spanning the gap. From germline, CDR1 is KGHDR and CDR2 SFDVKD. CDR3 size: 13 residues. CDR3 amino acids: CATSGRGNQPQHF. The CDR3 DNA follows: TGTGCCACCAGTGGAAGGGGCAATCAGCCCCAGCATTTT.

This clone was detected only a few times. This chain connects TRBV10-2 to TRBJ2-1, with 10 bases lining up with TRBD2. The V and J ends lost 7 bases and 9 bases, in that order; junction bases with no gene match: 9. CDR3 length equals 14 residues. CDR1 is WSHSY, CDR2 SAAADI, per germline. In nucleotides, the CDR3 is TGCGCCAGCACTAGCGGGGGTCCCTGGGGTGAGCAGTTCTTC. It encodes CASTSGGPWGEQFF.

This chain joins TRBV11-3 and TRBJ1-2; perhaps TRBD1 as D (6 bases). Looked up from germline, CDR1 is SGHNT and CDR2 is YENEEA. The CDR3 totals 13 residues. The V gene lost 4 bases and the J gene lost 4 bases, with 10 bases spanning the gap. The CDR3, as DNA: TGTGCCAGCAGCTCAGGGGTAGTCTATGGCTACACCTTC. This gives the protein CASSSGVVYGYTF.

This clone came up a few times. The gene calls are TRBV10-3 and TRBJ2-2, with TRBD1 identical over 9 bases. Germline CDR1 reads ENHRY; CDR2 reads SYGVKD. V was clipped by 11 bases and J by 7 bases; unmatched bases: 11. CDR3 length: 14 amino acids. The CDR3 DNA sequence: TGTGCCTCATACAGGGGGCAAGGAGGCGGGGAGCTGTTTTTT. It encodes CASYRGQGGGELFF.

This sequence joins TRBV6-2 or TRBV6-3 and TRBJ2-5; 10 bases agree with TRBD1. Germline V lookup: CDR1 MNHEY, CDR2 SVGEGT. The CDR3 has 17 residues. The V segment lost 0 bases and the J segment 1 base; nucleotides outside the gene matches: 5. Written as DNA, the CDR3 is TGTGCCAGCAGTTACTCGAAATGGGACAGGGGCCAAGAGACCCAGTACTTC. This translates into CASSYSKWDRGQETQYF.

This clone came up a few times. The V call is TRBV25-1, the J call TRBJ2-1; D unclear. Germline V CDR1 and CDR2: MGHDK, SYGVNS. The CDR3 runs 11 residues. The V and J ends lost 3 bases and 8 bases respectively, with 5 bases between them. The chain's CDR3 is CASSEYYEQFF. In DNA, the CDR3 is TGTGCCAGCAGTGAGTACTATGAGCAGTTCTTC.

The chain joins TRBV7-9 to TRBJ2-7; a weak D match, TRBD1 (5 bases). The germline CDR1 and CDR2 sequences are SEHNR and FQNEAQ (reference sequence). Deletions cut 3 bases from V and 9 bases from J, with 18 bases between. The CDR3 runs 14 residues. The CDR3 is CASSFAGRPGRQYF. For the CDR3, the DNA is TGTGCCAGCAGCTTCGCAGGGCGCCCGGGTCGGCAGTACTTC. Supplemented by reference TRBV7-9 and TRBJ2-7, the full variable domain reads DTGVSQNPRHKITKRGQNVTFRCDPISEHNRLYWYRQTLGQGPEFLTYFQNEAQLEKSRLLSDRFSAERPKGSFSTLEIQRTEQGDSAMYLCASSFAGRPGRQYFGPGTRLTVT.

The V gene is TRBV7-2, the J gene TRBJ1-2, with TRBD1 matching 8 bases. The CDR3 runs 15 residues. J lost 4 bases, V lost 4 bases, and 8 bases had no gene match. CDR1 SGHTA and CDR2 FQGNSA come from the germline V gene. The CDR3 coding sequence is TGTGCCAGCAGCTCCTACGACAGGGGCACCTATGGCTACACCTTC. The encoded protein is CASSSYDRGTYGYTF.